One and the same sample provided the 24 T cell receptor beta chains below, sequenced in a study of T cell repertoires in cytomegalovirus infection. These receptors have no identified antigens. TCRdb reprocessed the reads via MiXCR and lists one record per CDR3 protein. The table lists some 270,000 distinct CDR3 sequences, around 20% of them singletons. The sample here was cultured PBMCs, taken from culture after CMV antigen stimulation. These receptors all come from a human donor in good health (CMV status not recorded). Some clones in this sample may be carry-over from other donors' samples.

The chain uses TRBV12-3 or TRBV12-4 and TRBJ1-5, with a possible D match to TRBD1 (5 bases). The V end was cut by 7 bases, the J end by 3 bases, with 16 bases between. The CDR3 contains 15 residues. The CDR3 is CASTLTRGSNQPQHF. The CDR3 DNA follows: TGTGCCAGCACCCTCACGAGGGGTTCCAATCAGCCCCAGCATTTT.

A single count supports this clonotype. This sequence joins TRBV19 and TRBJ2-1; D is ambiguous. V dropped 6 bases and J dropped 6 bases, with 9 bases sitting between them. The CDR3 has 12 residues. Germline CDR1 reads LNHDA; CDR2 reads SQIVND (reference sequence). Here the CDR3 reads CASRSLVNEQFF. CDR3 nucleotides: TGTGCCAGTAGGTCCCTAGTCAATGAGCAGTTCTTC.

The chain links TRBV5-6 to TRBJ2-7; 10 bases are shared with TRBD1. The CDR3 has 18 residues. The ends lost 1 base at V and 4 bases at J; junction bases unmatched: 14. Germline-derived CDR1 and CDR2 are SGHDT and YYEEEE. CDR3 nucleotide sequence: TGTGCCAGCAGCTTGCACGGACAGGGGGGTATTTTCGTTTACGAGCAGTACTTC. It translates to CASSLHGQGGIFVYEQYF.

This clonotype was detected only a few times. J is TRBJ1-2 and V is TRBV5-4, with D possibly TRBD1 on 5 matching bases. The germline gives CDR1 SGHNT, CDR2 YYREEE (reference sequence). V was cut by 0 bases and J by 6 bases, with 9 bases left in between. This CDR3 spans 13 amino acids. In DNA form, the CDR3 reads TGTGCCAGCAGCTTGGATAGGACAAATGGCTACACCTTC. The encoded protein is CASSLDRTNGYTF.

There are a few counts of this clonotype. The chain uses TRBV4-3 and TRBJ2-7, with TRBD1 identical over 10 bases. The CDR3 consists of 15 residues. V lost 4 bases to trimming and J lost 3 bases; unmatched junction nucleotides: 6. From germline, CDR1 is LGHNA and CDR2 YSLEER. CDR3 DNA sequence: TGCGCCAGCAGCCTAGACAGGGGGCGCTTCTACGAGCAGTACTTC. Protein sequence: CASSLDRGRFYEQYF.

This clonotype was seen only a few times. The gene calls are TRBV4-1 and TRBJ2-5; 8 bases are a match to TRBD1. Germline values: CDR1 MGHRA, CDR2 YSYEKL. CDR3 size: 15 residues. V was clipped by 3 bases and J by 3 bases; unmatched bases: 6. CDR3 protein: CASSHLGQGKETQYF. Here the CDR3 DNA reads TGCGCCAGCAGCCACCTAGGACAGGGCAAAGAGACCCAGTACTTC.

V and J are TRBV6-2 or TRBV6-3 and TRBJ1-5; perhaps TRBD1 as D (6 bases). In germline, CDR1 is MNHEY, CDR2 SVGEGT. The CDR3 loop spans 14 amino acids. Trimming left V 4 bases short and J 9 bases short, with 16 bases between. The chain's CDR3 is CASSSSTGRTPQHF. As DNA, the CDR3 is TGTGCCAGCAGTTCCTCGACAGGTAGGACGCCCCAGCATTTT.

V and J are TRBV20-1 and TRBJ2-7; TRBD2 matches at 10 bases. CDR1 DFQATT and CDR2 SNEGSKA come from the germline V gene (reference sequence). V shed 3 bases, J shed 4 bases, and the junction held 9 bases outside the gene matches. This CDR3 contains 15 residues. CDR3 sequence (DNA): TGCAGTGCTAGCCCCTCTCCTAGCGGGGGTTACGAGCAGTACTTC. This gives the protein CSASPSPSGGYEQYF.

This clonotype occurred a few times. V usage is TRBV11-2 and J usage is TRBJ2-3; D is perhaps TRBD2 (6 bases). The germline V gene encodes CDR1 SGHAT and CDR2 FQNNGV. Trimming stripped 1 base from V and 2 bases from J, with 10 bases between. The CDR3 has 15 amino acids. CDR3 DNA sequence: TGTGCCAGCAGCTTAGCGTGGCGGGACACAGATACGCAGTATTTT. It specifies CASSLAWRDTDTQYF.

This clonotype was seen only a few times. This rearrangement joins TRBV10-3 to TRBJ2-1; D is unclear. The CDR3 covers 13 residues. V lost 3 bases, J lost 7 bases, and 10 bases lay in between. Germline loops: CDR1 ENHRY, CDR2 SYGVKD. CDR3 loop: CAISDPELNEQFF. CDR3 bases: TGTGCCATCAGTGATCCAGAATTAAATGAGCAGTTCTTC.

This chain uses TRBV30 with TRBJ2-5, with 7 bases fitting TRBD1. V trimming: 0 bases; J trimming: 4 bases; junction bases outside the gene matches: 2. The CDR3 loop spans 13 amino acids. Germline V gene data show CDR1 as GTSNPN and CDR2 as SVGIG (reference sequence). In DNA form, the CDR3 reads TGTGCCTGGAGTGTAAACAGGGGAGAGACCCAGTACTTC. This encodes CAWSVNRGETQYF.

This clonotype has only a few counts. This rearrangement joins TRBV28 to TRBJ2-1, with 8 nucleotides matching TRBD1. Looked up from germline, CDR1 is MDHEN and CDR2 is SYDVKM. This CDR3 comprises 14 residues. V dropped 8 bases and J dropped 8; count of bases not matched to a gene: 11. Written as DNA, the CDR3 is TGTGCCAGCCAGGACAGGGCCCCTTGGGATGAGCAGTTCTTC. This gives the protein CASQDRAPWDEQFF.

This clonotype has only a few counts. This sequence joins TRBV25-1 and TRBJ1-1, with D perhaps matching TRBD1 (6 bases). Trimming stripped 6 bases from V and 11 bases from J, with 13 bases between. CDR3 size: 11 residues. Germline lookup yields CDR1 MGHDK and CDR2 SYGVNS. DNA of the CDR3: TGTGCCAGCAGCAATTACAGGGAGGCTTTCTTT. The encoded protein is CASSNYREAFF.

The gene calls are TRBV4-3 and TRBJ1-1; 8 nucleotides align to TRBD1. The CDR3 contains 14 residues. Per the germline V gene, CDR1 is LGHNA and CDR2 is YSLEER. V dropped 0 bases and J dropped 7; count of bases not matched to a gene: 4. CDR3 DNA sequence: TGCGCCAGCAGCCAAGATAACAGGGGGGGTGAAGCTTTCTTT. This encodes CASSQDNRGGEAFF.

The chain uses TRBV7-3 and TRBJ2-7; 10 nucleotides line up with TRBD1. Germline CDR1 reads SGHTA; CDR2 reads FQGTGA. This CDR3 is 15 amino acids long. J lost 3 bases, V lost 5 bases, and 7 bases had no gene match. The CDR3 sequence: CASSKTGTGDYEQYF. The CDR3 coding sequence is TGTGCCAGCAGCAAAACCGGGACAGGGGACTACGAGCAGTACTTC.

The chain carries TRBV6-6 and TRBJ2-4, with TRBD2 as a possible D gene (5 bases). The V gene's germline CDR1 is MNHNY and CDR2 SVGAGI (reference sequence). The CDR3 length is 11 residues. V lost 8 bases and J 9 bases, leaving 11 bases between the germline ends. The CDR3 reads CASLLGSIQYF. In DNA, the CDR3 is TGTGCCAGCTTACTTGGGAGCATTCAGTACTTC.

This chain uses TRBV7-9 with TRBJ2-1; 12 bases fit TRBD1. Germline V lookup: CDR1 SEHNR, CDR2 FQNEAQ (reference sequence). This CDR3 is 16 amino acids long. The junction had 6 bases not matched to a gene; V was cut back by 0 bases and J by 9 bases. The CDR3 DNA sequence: TGTGCCAGCAGCTTAGCAGGGACAGGGGGCTTAGGTGAGCAGTTCTTC. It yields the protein CASSLAGTGGLGEQFF.

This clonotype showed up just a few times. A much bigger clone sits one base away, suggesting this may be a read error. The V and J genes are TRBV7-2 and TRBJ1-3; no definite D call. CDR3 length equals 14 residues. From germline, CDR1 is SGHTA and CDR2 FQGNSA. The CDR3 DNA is TGTGCCAGCAGCTTTGGAGAGACTGGAAACACCTTATATTTT. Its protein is CASSFGETGNTLYF. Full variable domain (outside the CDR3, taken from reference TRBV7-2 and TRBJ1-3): GAGVSQSPSNKVTEKGKDVELRCDPISGHTALYWYRQSLGQGLEFLIYFQGNSAPDKSGLPSDRFSAERTGGSVSTLTIQRTQQEDSAVYLCASSFGETGNTLYFGEGSWLTVV.

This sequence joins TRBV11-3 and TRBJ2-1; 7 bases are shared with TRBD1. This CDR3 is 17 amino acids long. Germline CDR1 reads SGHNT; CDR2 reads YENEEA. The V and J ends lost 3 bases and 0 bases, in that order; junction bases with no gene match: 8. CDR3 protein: CASSFPKGASSYNEQFF. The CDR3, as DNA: TGTGCCAGCAGCTTCCCTAAGGGGGCGAGCTCCTACAATGAGCAGTTCTTC.

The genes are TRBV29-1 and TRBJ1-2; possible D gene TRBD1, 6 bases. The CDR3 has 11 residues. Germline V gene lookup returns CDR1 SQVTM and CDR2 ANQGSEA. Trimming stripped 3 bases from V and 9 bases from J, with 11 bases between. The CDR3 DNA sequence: TGCAGCGTTGAGGACAGCCGGCGCTACACCTTC. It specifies CSVEDSRRYTF.

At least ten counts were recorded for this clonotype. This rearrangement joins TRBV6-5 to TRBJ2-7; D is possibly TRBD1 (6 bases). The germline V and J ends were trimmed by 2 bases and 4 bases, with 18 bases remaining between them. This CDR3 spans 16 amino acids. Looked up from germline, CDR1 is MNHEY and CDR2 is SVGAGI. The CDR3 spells CASSYNTWDTSYEQYV. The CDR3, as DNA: TGTGCCAGCAGTTACAACACCTGGGACACCTCTTACGAGCAGTACGTC.

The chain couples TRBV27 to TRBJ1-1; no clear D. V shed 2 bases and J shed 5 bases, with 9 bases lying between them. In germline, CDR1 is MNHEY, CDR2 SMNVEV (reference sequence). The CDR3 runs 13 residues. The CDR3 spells CASSLKGRTEAFF. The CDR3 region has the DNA TGTGCCAGCAGTTTAAAAGGGAGGACTGAAGCTTTCTTT.

CDR3: CASSFLSQGEQYF. The CDR3, as DNA: TGTGCCAGCAGCTTCCTCTCCCAAGGAGAGCAGTACTTC. The chain uses TRBV7-6 and TRBJ2-7; D is unresolved. V lost 3 bases and J 7 bases, leaving 13 bases between the germline ends. This CDR3 region has 13 residues. The germline CDR1 and CDR2 sequences are SGHVS and FNYEAQ.

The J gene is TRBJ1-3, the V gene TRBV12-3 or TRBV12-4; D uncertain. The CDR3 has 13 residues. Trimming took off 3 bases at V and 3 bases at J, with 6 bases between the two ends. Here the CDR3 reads CASSLIGGNTIYF. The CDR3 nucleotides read TGTGCCAGCAGTTTGATTGGTGGAAACACCATATATTTT.